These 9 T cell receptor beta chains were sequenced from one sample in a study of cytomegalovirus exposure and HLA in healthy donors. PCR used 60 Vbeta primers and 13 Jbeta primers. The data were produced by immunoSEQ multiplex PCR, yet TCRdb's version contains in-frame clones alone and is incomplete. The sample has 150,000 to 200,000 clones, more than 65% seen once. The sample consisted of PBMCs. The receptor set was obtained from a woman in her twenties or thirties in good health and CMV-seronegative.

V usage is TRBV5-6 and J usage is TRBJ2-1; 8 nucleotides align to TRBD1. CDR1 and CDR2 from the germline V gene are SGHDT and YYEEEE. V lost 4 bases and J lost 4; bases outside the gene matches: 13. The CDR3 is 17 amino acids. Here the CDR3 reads CASSLTTGVLLYNEQFF. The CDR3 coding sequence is TGTGCCAGCAGCCTTACGACAGGGGTCCTCCTATACAATGAGCAGTTCTTC.

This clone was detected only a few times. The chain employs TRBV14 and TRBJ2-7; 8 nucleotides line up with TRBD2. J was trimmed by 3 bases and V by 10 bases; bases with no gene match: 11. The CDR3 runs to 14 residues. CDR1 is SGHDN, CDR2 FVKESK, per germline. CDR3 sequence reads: CANTSARGGYEQYF. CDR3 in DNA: TGTGCCAACACCTCAGCCCGGGGGGGCTACGAGCAGTACTTC.

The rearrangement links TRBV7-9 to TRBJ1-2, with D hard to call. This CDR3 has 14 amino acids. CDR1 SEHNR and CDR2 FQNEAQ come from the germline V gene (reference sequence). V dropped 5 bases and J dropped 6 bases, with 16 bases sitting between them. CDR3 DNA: TGTGCCAGCAGCCCCTCCCGCCGGGTAGATGGCTACACCTTC. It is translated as CASSPSRRVDGYTF.

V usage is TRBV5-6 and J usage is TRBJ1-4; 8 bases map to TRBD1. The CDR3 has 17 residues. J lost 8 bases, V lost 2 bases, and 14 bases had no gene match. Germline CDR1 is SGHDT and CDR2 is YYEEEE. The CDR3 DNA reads TGTGCCAGCAGCTTAGGGCAGGGGGCGCGAAGCAGGGAAAAACTGTTTTTT. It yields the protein CASSLGQGARSREKLFF.

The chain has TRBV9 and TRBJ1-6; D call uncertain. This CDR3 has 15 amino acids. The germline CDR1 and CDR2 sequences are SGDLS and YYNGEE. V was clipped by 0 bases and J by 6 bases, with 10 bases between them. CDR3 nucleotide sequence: TGTGCCAGCAGCGTAGGGTCCGGGATTAATTCACCCCTCCACTTT. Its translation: CASSVGSGINSPLHF. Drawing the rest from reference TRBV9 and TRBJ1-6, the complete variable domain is DSGVTQTPKHLITATGQRVTLRCSPRSGDLSVYWYQQSLDQGLQFLIQYYNGEERAKGNILERFSAQQFPDLHSELNLSSLELGDSALYFCASSVGSGINSPLHFGNGTRLTVT.

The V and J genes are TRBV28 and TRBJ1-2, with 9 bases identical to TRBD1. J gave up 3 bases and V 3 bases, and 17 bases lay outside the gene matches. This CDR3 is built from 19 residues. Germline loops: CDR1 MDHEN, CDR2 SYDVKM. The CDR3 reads CASSFLLGQGQRYDYGYTF. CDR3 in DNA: TGTGCCAGCAGTTTCCTCCTAGGACAGGGGCAGAGGTACGACTATGGCTACACCTTC.

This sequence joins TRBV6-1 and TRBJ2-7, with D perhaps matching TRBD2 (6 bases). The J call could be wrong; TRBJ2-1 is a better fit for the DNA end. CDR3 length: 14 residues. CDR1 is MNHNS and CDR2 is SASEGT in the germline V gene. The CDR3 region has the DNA TGTGCCAGCAGTGTCTCGCGGGACTACAATGAGCAGTTCTTC. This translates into CASSVSRDYNEQFF.

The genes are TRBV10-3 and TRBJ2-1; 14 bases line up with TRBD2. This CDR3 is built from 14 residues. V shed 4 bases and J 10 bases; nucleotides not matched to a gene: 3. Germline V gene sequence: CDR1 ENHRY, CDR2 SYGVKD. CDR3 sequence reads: CAISGLAGGYEQFF. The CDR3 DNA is TGTGCCATCAGTGGACTAGCGGGGGGGTACGAGCAGTTCTTC.

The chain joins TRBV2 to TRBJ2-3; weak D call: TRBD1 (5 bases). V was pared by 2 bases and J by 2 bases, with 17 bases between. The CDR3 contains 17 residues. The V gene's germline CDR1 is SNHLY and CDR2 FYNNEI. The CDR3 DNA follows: TGTGCCAGCAGTGAACCATTGGGAACAGGTCCCACAGATACGCAGTATTTT. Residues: CASSEPLGTGPTDTQYF.